One and the same sample provided the 27 T cell receptor beta chains below, sequenced in a study of OX40 agonist ivuxolimab in advanced cancers. Libraries were prepared through the immunoSEQ multiplex PCR assay. TCRdb's version of the immuneACCESS table is confined to in-frame rearrangements and falls short of the full clone set. An unresolved V gene accounts for under half of the shortfall where checked; the remainder is of unknown origin. The sample includes more than 35,000 clones, with 70% to 80% observed a single time. Around a fifth of the sample lies in the top ten. Here the sequenced sample was CD4+ or CD8+ T cells sorted from blood, taken in a trial of the OX40 agonist ivuxolimab. Every receptor here comes from an adult with an advanced solid tumor such as melanoma, head and neck, liver or kidney cancer.

The chain carries TRBV28 and TRBJ1-2, with unresolved D. The CDR3 extends over 14 amino acids. Germline CDR1 is MDHEN and CDR2 is SYDVKM. V was clipped by 3 bases and J by 5 bases, with 13 bases between them. The CDR3 is CASSFYGEQYGYTF. As DNA, the CDR3 is TGTGCCAGCAGTTTTTATGGGGAACAGTATGGCTACACCTTC.

The chain carries TRBV2 and TRBJ1-2, with a possible D match to TRBD1 (5 bases). The CDR3 spans 17 residues. Between the trimmed V and J ends, which lost 8 bases and 4 bases, there was a span of 26 bases. Germline V lookup: CDR1 SNHLY, CDR2 FYNNEI. The chain's CDR3 is CASPVLGDNGASYGYTF. The CDR3 coding sequence is TGTGCCAGCCCAGTACTAGGGGATAATGGCGCGAGCTATGGCTACACCTTC. The whole variable domain, filled in from reference TRBV2 and TRBJ1-2, reads EPEVTQTPSHQVTQMGQEVILRCVPISNHLYFYWYRQILGQKVEFLVSFYNNEISEKSEIFDDQFSVERPDGSNFTLKIRSTKLEDSAMYFCASPVLGDNGASYGYTFGSGTRLTVV.

This clone turned up a few times. This chain links TRBV9 with TRBJ1-2, with TRBD1 identical over 9 bases. The germline CDR1 and CDR2 sequences are SGDLS and YYNGEE. This CDR3 has 14 residues. The V and J ends lost 3 bases and 6 bases, in that order; junction bases with no gene match: 6. The CDR3 nucleotides read TGTGCCAGCAGCGGGGGACAGGGAGGCAATGGCTACACCTTC. Amino acids: CASSGGQGGNGYTF. The full variable domain, rest sourced from reference TRBV9 and TRBJ1-2, is DSGVTQTPKHLITATGQRVTLRCSPRSGDLSVYWYQQSLDQGLQFLIQYYNGEERAKGNILERFSAQQFPDLHSELNLSSLELGDSALYFCASSGGQGGNGYTFGSGTRLTVV.

This chain uses TRBV7-9 with TRBJ2-6; unclear D gene. V was pared by 1 base and J by 2 bases, with 6 bases between. The V gene's germline CDR1 is SEHNR and CDR2 FQNEAQ (reference sequence). The CDR3 is made up of 15 amino acids. The CDR3 sequence is CASSLVGTGANVLTF. DNA for the CDR3: TGTGCCAGCAGCTTAGTGGGGACTGGGGCCAACGTCCTGACTTTC.

In regard to this clone: A much larger clone sits a single nucleotide away, making a read error possible. The chain joins TRBV4-1 to TRBJ2-2; D ambiguous. V shed 0 bases and J shed 5 bases, with 10 bases lying between them. Germline CDR1 and CDR2: MGHRA and YSYEKL. The CDR3 consists of 15 residues. CDR3 sequence: CASSQDYSATGELFF. The CDR3, as DNA: TGCGCCAGCAGCCAAGATTACTCGGCGACCGGGGAGCTGTTTTTT.

The chain has TRBV10-1 and TRBJ2-3; 8 bases are a match to TRBD1. Per the germline V gene, CDR1 is WNHNN and CDR2 is SYGVQD (reference sequence). The CDR3 is made up of 14 amino acids. J gave up 5 bases and V 3 bases, and 4 bases lay outside the gene matches. The CDR3 sequence: CASSDRGHVDTQYF. The DNA of the CDR3 is TGCGCCAGCAGTGACAGGGGGCATGTAGATACGCAGTATTTT.

The rearrangement links TRBV19 to TRBJ2-3; D call uncertain. In germline, CDR1 is LNHDA, CDR2 SQIVND (reference sequence). V was clipped by 5 bases and J by 3 bases, with 9 bases between them. The CDR3 is made up of 13 amino acids. CDR3 residues: CASSFHLTDTQYF. The DNA of the CDR3 is TGTGCCAGTAGTTTTCATCTTACAGATACGCAGTATTTT.

This clone was observed a handful of times. CDR3 DNA sequence: TGTGCCAGCAGTGAAAATGTCAGGGCAGACTACGAGCAGTACTTC. It is translated as CASSENVRADYEQYF. The chain combines TRBV2 with TRBJ2-7; tentatively, D is TRBD1 (5 bases). With 2 bases removed from V and 3 bases from J, the gap between germline ends came to 14 bases. CDR1 and CDR2 (germline): SNHLY, FYNNEI. The CDR3 is made up of 15 amino acids.

This sequence joins TRBV27 and TRBJ2-2, with unresolved D. This CDR3 has 14 amino acids. Trimming cost V 5 bases and J 0 bases, with 7 bases left between them. CDR1 MNHEY and CDR2 SMNVEV come from the germline V gene (reference sequence). The CDR3 region is CASSPISNTGELFF. CDR3 in DNA: TGTGCCAGCAGTCCTATATCGAACACCGGGGAGCTGTTTTTT.

This chain links TRBV9 with TRBJ2-7, with 8 bases fitting TRBD2. Trimming took 0 bases from V and 3 from J; bases not matched to a gene: 5. Germline CDR1 SGDLS, CDR2 YYNGEE. CDR3 size: 15 residues. In DNA, the CDR3 is TGTGCCAGCAGCGTAGCGTTCGGGGGGGACTACGAGCAGTACTTC. Protein sequence: CASSVAFGGDYEQYF.

In this sample, this clone turned up many times. The rearrangement uses TRBV6-1 and TRBJ2-7, with TRBD2 matching 10 bases. The CDR3 runs to 18 residues. J gave up 3 bases and V 3 bases, and 14 bases lay outside the gene matches. Germline loops: CDR1 MNHNS, CDR2 SASEGT. The CDR3 nucleotides are TGTGCCAGCAGTGAGGAAACTAGCGGGACCCTGCTTGACTACGAGCAGTACTTC. Translated: CASSEETSGTLLDYEQYF.

This clone was counted once. The rearrangement links TRBV11-2 to TRBJ1-2, with D unclear. The V end lost 1 base, the J end lost 4 bases, and 7 bases lay between the germline ends. The CDR3 extends over 13 amino acids. In germline, CDR1 is SGHAT, CDR2 FQNNGV. CDR3: CASSLGGAYGYTF. CDR3 nucleotide sequence: TGTGCCAGCAGCTTAGGGGGAGCCTATGGCTACACCTTC.

V is TRBV7-9 and J is TRBJ2-5, with 8 positions matching TRBD2. The better agreement between TRBJ2-7 and the DNA end casts doubt on the J call. Germline loops: CDR1 SEHNR, CDR2 FQNEAQ (reference sequence). CDR3 length equals 16 residues. The chain's CDR3 is CASSHFAGGPSYEQYF. The CDR3 DNA sequence: TGTGCCAGCAGCCACTTTGCGGGGGGCCCCTCCTACGAGCAGTACTTC.

Note on this clone: Different DNA sequences within this sample yield the same CDR3. The rearrangement joins TRBV28 to TRBJ1-1, with D hard to call. Per germline, CDR1 MDHEN and CDR2 SYDVKM. V lost 5 bases and J 1 base, leaving 2 bases between the germline ends. The CDR3 sequence is 11 residues long. CDR3 DNA: TGTGCCAGCAGTCCGAACACTGAAGCTTTCTTT. It yields the protein CASSPNTEAFF.

This sequence joins TRBV7-9 and TRBJ2-7; TRBD1 aligns across 10 bases. The ends lost 5 bases at V and 6 bases at J; junction bases unmatched: 10. CDR1 is SEHNR and CDR2 is FQNEAQ in the germline V gene (reference sequence). The CDR3 is 15 residues long. The CDR3 DNA reads as TGTGCCAGCAGCAACATAGGACAGGGGGAAATCGAGCAGTACTTC. This translates into CASSNIGQGEIEQYF.

The chain uses TRBV6-1 and TRBJ2-1; D remains unclear. V lost 5 bases and J 0 bases, leaving 11 bases between the germline ends. The CDR3 loop spans 15 amino acids. The V gene's germline CDR1 is MNHNS and CDR2 SASEGT. CDR3 bases: TGTGCCAGCAGTAAGGACCAAAGCTCCTACAATGAGCAGTTCTTC. As protein: CASSKDQSSYNEQFF.

This chain connects TRBV30 to TRBJ2-5; TRBD2 is a possible D gene (6 bases). This CDR3 is 15 amino acids long. Germline CDR1 is GTSNPN and CDR2 is SVGIG (reference sequence). V lost 4 bases and J 1 base, leaving 16 bases between the germline ends. The CDR3 loop is CAWKYQRRGQETQYF. CDR3 DNA: TGTGCCTGGAAGTACCAAAGGAGGGGCCAAGAGACCCAGTACTTC.

The chain is built from TRBV21-1 and TRBJ2-2; the table's D call TRBD2 went unverified against the DNA. TRBV21-1 is flagged as a pseudogene. The CDR3 totals 16 residues. This CDR3 reads CASRRGQTQHTGELFF. DNA of the CDR3: TGTGCCAGCAGAAGAGGGCAGACCCAGCACACCGGGGAGCTGTTTTTT.

By proportion, this clone is medium-sized. The chain has TRBV27 and TRBJ1-5; tentative D call: TRBD1 (6 bases). Germline CDR1 MNHEY, CDR2 SMNVEV (reference sequence). V was trimmed by 5 bases and J by 7 bases, leaving 12 bases between them. CDR3 length: 13 residues. In nucleotides, the CDR3 is TGTGCCAGCAGTCATGGCAGGGGCCAGCCCCAGCATTTT. As protein: CASSHGRGQPQHF.

CDR3 protein: CSVEPLEGIYNEQFF. The CDR3 DNA follows: TGCAGCGTTGAGCCCCTAGAGGGAATATACAATGAGCAGTTCTTC. The V and J genes are TRBV29-1 and TRBJ2-1; perhaps TRBD2 as D (5 bases). V was pared by 3 bases and J by 4 bases, with 16 bases between. CDR1 SQVTM and CDR2 ANQGSEA come from the germline V gene. The CDR3 runs 15 residues.

The rearrangement joins TRBV5-5 to TRBJ1-1; no firm D call. CDR1 SGHKS and CDR2 YYEKEE come from the germline V gene (reference sequence). V was pared by 3 bases and J by 0 bases, with 9 bases between. The CDR3 has 14 amino acids. The CDR3 loop reads CASSSLVLNTEAFF. DNA of the CDR3: TGTGCCAGCAGCTCGTTAGTCCTGAACACTGAAGCTTTCTTT.

A few counts support this clone. The chain combines TRBV2 with TRBJ2-1, with TRBD2 matching 9 bases. Germline CDR1 SNHLY, CDR2 FYNNEI. The CDR3 is 14 amino acids. V lost 6 bases to trimming and J lost 8 bases; unmatched junction nucleotides: 8. The CDR3 spells CASRAGGASDEQFF. The CDR3 bases are TGTGCCAGCAGAGCGGGAGGAGCGAGCGATGAGCAGTTCTTC.

The V gene is TRBV23-1, the J gene TRBJ2-7; 10 bases align to TRBD1. TRBV23-1 has ORF status, its function being uncertain. The junction had 8 bases not matched to a gene; V was cut back by 5 bases and J by 4 bases. The CDR3 is made up of 15 amino acids. For the CDR3, the DNA is TGCGCCAGCAGTGTACTACCGGGACAGGGGTACGAGCAGTACTTC. Translated, it gives CASSVLPGQGYEQYF.

This clone was counted between two and nine times. The V gene is TRBV29-1, the J gene TRBJ2-7; D remains unclear. The CDR3 runs to 14 residues. Germline CDR1 SQVTM, CDR2 ANQGSEA. V was shortened by 4 bases and J by 6 bases, with 19 bases between the two germline ends. The CDR3 reads CSVVRGNRQAEQYF. In nucleotides, the CDR3 is TGCAGCGTTGTACGAGGTAATCGTCAGGCCGAGCAGTACTTC.

This clone has only a few counts. The rearrangement links TRBV6-1 to TRBJ2-7; D is unresolved. V was cut by 2 bases and J by 0 bases, with 11 bases left in between. From germline, CDR1 is MNHNS and CDR2 SASEGT. The CDR3 runs 15 residues. CDR3: CASSERAESSYEQYF. In DNA form, the CDR3 reads TGTGCCAGCAGTGAACGGGCGGAGAGCTCCTACGAGCAGTACTTC.

V gene TRBV4-2 combines with J gene TRBJ1-1; TRBD1 matches at 8 bases. Trimming cost V 0 bases and J 3 bases; bases outside gene matches: 12. CDR1 LGHNA and CDR2 YNFKEQ come from the germline V gene. The CDR3 loop spans 18 amino acids. The CDR3 DNA follows: TGTGCCAGCAGCCAAGATGAGGAGACAGGGGAATTGGACACTGAAGCTTTCTTT. This codes for CASSQDEETGELDTEAFF.

The rearrangement uses TRBV18 and TRBJ1-2, with D unresolved. Per germline, CDR1 KGHSH and CDR2 LQKENI. The V gene lost 6 bases and the J gene lost 4 bases, with 15 bases spanning the gap. This CDR3 contains 14 residues. The CDR3 DNA reads TGTGCCAGCTCCCTCGGACTTTCCATCTATGGCTACACCTTC. Translated: CASSLGLSIYGYTF. Supplemented by reference TRBV18 and TRBJ1-2, the full variable domain reads NAGVMQNPRHLVRRRGQEARLRCSPMKGHSHVYWYRQLPEEGLKFMVYLQKENIIDESGMPKERFSAEFPKEGPSILRIQQVVRGDSAAYFCASSLGLSIYGYTFGSGTRLTVV.